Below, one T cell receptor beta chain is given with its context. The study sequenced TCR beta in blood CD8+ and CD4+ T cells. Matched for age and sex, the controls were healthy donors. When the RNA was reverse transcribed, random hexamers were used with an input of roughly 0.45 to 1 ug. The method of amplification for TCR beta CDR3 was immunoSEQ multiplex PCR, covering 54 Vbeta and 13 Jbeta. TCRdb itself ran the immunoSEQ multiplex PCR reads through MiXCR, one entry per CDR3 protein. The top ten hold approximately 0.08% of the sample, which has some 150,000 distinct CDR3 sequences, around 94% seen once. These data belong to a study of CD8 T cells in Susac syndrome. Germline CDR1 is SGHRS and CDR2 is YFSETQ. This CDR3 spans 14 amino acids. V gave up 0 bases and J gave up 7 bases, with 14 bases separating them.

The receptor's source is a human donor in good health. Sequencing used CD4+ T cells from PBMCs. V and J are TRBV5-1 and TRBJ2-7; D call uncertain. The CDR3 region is CASSLGVTSWEQYF. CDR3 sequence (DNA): TGCGCCAGCAGCTTGGGAGTGACCTCTTGGGAGCAGTACTTC.